This passage covers 9 T cell receptor beta chains from one sample sequenced in a study of blood T cells in healthy people across ages. With a J-beta primer mix and a sample-barcoded 5' primer, a second PCR ran about 7 to 11 cycles. TCRdb reprocessed the 5' RACE reads with MiXCR, giving one entry per CDR3 protein. The sample gives 650,000 to 1,000,000 distinct CDR3 sequences, about 36% of which show up once; over 10% is in the top ten. Sequencing input: blood. The source of these receptors is a man in his late teens or twenties in good health.

V and J are TRBV15 and TRBJ2-7; no reliable D call. In germline, CDR1 is LNHNV, CDR2 YYDKDF (reference sequence). CDR3 size: 14 residues. V was shortened by 0 bases and J by 2 bases, with 8 bases between the two germline ends. The CDR3 spells CATSREKYPYEQYF. The CDR3 region has the DNA TGTGCCACCAGCAGAGAAAAGTACCCCTACGAGCAGTACTTC.

V usage is TRBV29-1 and J usage is TRBJ2-4; tentatively, D is TRBD2 (5 bases). There are 12 residues in the CDR3. With 5 bases removed from V and 8 bases from J, the gap between germline ends came to 13 bases. Germline V gene data show CDR1 as SQVTM and CDR2 as ANQGSEA. CDR3 in DNA: TGCAGCGTTCGGGGTTTTGGGGACATTCAGTACTTC. Translation: CSVRGFGDIQYF.

There are many counts of this clonotype. The gene calls are TRBV15 and TRBJ2-3; D is uncertain. This CDR3 contains 14 residues. Trimming pared 1 base from V and 2 bases from J, leaving 7 bases between. The germline V gene encodes CDR1 LNHNV and CDR2 YYDKDF (reference sequence). CDR3 protein: CATSRGPDTDTQYF. CDR3 coding DNA: TGTGCCACCAGCAGAGGTCCAGACACAGATACGCAGTATTTT.

This chain links TRBV6-2 or TRBV6-3 with TRBJ1-1, with a tentative D call TRBD1 (5 bases). V was cut by 0 bases and J by 3 bases, with 14 bases left in between. The CDR3 sequence is 16 residues long. Germline V gives CDR1 MNHEY, CDR2 SVGEGT. CDR3 nucleotide sequence: TGTGCCAGCAGTTACTCAATCCAGGGAACGGACACTGAAGCTTTCTTT. Residues: CASSYSIQGTDTEAFF.

Comments on this clonotype: A much more abundant neighbour one base away suggests this may be a read error. The J gene is TRBJ2-5, the V gene TRBV7-7, with a possible D match to TRBD2 (5 bases). The CDR3 runs to 14 residues. Trimming stripped 3 bases from V and 4 bases from J, with 12 bases between. The germline V gene has CDR1 SSHAT and CDR2 FNYEAQ (reference sequence). CDR3 amino acids: CASSFGVRRETQYF. The CDR3 DNA is TGTGCCAGCAGCTTCGGGGTGCGACGAGAGACCCAGTACTTC.

The chain couples TRBV28 to TRBJ1-5; a weak D match, TRBD1 (5 bases). This CDR3 is built from 17 residues. Germline loops: CDR1 MDHEN, CDR2 SYDVKM. V shed 5 bases and J shed 0 bases, with 17 bases lying between them. The CDR3 nucleotides read TGTGCCAGCAGTCCACCCCCCAGGGTGCGTAGCAATCAGCCCCAGCATTTT. Translating gives CASSPPPRVRSNQPQHF. Based on the CDR3 plus reference TRBV28 and TRBJ1-5, the full variable domain is DVKVTQSSRYLVKRTGEKVFLECVQDMDHENMFWYRQDPGLGLRLIYFSYDVKMKEKGDIPEGYSVSREKKERFSLILESASTNQTSMYLCASSPPPRVRSNQPQHFGDGTRLSIL.

V is TRBV4-2 and J is TRBJ1-2; D is perhaps TRBD1 (5 bases). The germline gives CDR1 LGHNA, CDR2 YNFKEQ. This CDR3 has 15 residues. V lost 0 bases and J 4 bases, leaving 12 bases between the germline ends. The CDR3 loop reads CASSQDPGTSYGYTF. CDR3 in DNA: TGTGCCAGCAGCCAAGATCCCGGGACCTCCTATGGCTACACCTTC.

This chain connects TRBV2 to TRBJ2-3; 8 bases align to TRBD2. The CDR3 has 14 amino acids. Per germline, CDR1 SNHLY and CDR2 FYNNEI. The V segment lost 4 bases and the J segment 1 base; nucleotides outside the gene matches: 1. CDR3 loop: CASSGLARTDTQYF. The CDR3 DNA follows: TGTGCCAGCAGTGGACTAGCGCGCACAGATACGCAGTATTTT.

This clonotype appeared a few times. The chain combines TRBV7-9 with TRBJ1-5; D call uncertain. Per the germline V gene, CDR1 is SEHNR and CDR2 is FQNEAQ (reference sequence). The CDR3 spans 12 residues. Trimming cost V 1 base and J 7 bases, with 5 bases left between them. The CDR3 here is CASSLVAQPQHF. The CDR3 nucleotides are TGTGCCAGCAGCTTAGTGGCCCAGCCCCAGCATTTT.